These 26 T cell receptor beta chains share one sample of origin, sequenced in a study of T cell repertoires in cytomegalovirus infection. MiXCR, applied by TCRdb to the reads, yields one record per CDR3 protein. The repertoire includes over 300,000 distinct CDR3 sequences, more than 8% of them detected once, and around 4% sits in the top ten. Source material: PBMCs. The receptors derive from a human donor in good health (CMV status not recorded). Some clones in this sample may be carry-over from other donors' samples.

This clonotype came up many times. The V call is TRBV28, the J call TRBJ2-7; 14 nucleotides line up with TRBD2. CDR3 length: 15 amino acids. Germline V gene sequence: CDR1 MDHEN, CDR2 SYDVKM. With 5 bases clipped from V and 0 bases from J, the junction kept 0 bases outside the gene matches. CDR3 amino acids: CASSGTSGGSYEQYF. CDR3 nucleotides: TGTGCCAGCAGTGGGACTAGCGGGGGCTCCTACGAGCAGTACTTC.

This clonotype was observed a few times. This chain connects TRBV7-9 to TRBJ1-5; 12 positions agree with TRBD1. V trimming: 5 bases; J trimming: 1 base; junction bases outside the gene matches: 12. CDR1 is SEHNR, CDR2 FQNEAQ, per germline (reference sequence). The length of the CDR3 is 19 residues. The CDR3 region has the DNA TGTGCCAGCAGCGCCGGGACAGGGGGCTCATACCGCAGCAATCAGCCCCAGCATTTT. As protein: CASSAGTGGSYRSNQPQHF.

This clonotype appeared many times. The chain combines TRBV27 with TRBJ2-4; weak D call: TRBD2 (7 bases). Germline V gene data show CDR1 as MNHEY and CDR2 as SMNVEV (reference sequence). The V and J ends lost 3 bases and 6 bases respectively, with 15 bases between them. The CDR3 extends over 15 amino acids. Here the CDR3 reads CASSFVQGGRNIQYF. In DNA form, the CDR3 reads TGTGCCAGCAGTTTTGTACAGGGAGGGAGAAACATTCAGTACTTC.

This clonotype was recorded many times. This chain joins TRBV7-9 and TRBJ2-1; D is unresolved. This CDR3 has 14 residues. Germline CDR1 SEHNR, CDR2 FQNEAQ (reference sequence). V dropped 5 bases and J dropped 0 bases, with 8 bases sitting between them. CDR3 DNA sequence: TGTGCCAGCAGCCCTATGAGCTCCTACAATGAGCAGTTCTTC. It translates to CASSPMSSYNEQFF.

This clonotype was observed at least ten times. The junction departs from germline at one end; a sequencing error may be responsible. The V call is TRBV12-3 or TRBV12-4, the J call TRBJ2-5, with 9 bases that match TRBD2. This CDR3 spans 13 amino acids. CDR3 in amino acids: CASSLAGPGTQYF. CDR3 nucleotide sequence: TGTGCCAGCAGTCTAGCGGGACCGGGGACCCAGTACTTC.

This clonotype appeared many times. The rearrangement joins TRBV28 to TRBJ2-1; D call uncertain. Germline V gene sequence: CDR1 MDHEN, CDR2 SYDVKM. V was shortened by 6 bases and J by 4 bases, with 7 bases between the two germline ends. The CDR3 has 12 residues. CDR3 loop: CASSLEYNEQFF. CDR3 DNA: TGTGCCAGCAGCTTAGAATACAATGAGCAGTTCTTC.

This clonotype has a handful of counts. The chain links TRBV10-3 to TRBJ2-5; 7 nucleotides align to TRBD1. The CDR3 is 15 residues long. Germline trimming cut 4 bases from V and 2 bases from J; bases unmatched to any gene: 7. Germline CDR1 reads ENHRY; CDR2 reads SYGVKD. CDR3 nucleotides: TGTGCCATCAGTGGAACAGGGGCCAATCAAGAGACCCAGTACTTC. It specifies CAISGTGANQETQYF.

The gene calls are TRBV3-1 and TRBJ2-5; D may match TRBD1 or TRBD2 (5 bases each). The germline gives CDR1 LGHDT, CDR2 YNNKEL (reference sequence). This CDR3 region has 14 residues. V was pared by 5 bases and J by 5 bases, with 15 bases between. The CDR3 sequence is CASSYRQRGETQYF. The DNA for the CDR3 is TGTGCCAGCAGCTATCGACAGCGCGGGGAGACCCAGTACTTC.

This clonotype was seen at least ten times. This chain links TRBV6-2 or TRBV6-3 with TRBJ2-7; TRBD2 matches at 7 bases. With 6 bases clipped from V and 5 bases from J, the junction kept 13 bases outside the gene matches. The CDR3 runs to 15 residues. Germline CDR1 reads MNHEY; CDR2 reads SVGEGT. The CDR3 region is CASSRLAANLDEQYF. DNA of the CDR3: TGTGCCAGCAGCCGTCTAGCGGCCAATTTGGACGAGCAGTACTTC.

This clonotype was observed a single time. The chain is built from TRBV4-3 and TRBJ1-1; 7 nucleotides line up with TRBD1. The junction had 11 bases not matched to a gene; V was cut back by 3 bases and J by 10 bases. The CDR3 is 14 residues long. Germline-derived CDR1 and CDR2 are LGHNA and YSLEER. CDR3 sequence (DNA): TGCGCCAGCAGCCAGGCAGGGGGGGGGGCTTCAGCTTTCTTT. It is translated as CASSQAGGGASAFF.

This chain connects TRBV7-2 to TRBJ2-5; D possibly matches TRBD1 or TRBD2 (7 bases each). V lost 5 bases and J 7 bases, leaving 14 bases between the germline ends. CDR3 size: 13 residues. CDR1 is SGHTA and CDR2 is FQGNSA in the germline V gene. The CDR3 region has the DNA TGTGCCAGCAGCGCAGGGGGGGCAGGGACCCAGTACTTC. Amino acid sequence: CASSAGGAGTQYF. Looking up the rest from reference TRBV7-2 and TRBJ2-5 gives the full variable domain: GAGVSQSPSNKVTEKGKDVELRCDPISGHTALYWYRQSLGQGLEFLIYFQGNSAPDKSGLPSDRFSAERTGGSVSTLTIQRTQQEDSAVYLCASSAGGAGTQYFGPGTRLLVL.

This clonotype was counted at least ten times. The genes are TRBV7-2 and TRBJ2-7, with TRBD1 identical over 7 bases. Germline CDR1 is SGHTA and CDR2 is FQGNSA. The CDR3 extends over 15 amino acids. With V trimmed by 0 bases and J by 4 bases, 6 bases remained unmatched. In nucleotides, the CDR3 is TGTGCCAGCAGCTTAGCCGGGACAGAAACATACGAGCAGTACTTC. Protein sequence: CASSLAGTETYEQYF.

This clonotype was seen ten or more times. The chain has TRBV12-3 or TRBV12-4 and TRBJ2-7; 7 positions agree with TRBD1. The V segment lost 6 bases and the J segment 4 bases; nucleotides outside the gene matches: 18. The CDR3 loop spans 17 amino acids. The CDR3 is CASSKTGDPEARYEQYF. The CDR3 DNA is TGTGCCAGCAGCAAAACAGGGGACCCCGAAGCCCGATACGAGCAGTACTTC.

V and J are TRBV28 and TRBJ2-7; D might be TRBD2 (6 bases). V was pared by 6 bases and J by 5 bases, with 14 bases between. The CDR3 has 13 residues. Germline V gene sequence: CDR1 MDHEN, CDR2 SYDVKM. This chain's CDR3 is CASRTRDWNEQYF. For the CDR3, the DNA is TGTGCCAGCAGAACCCGGGACTGGAACGAGCAGTACTTC.

This clonotype came up a few times. The chain joins TRBV30 to TRBJ1-2, with 8 positions matching TRBD1. This CDR3 is built from 14 residues. V was pared by 7 bases and J by 8 bases, with 15 bases of the junction left unmatched. Germline V lookup: CDR1 GTSNPN, CDR2 SVGIG (reference sequence). The CDR3 nucleotides are TGTGCCTTACGAACAAGACAGGGGTCTCGGGGCTACACCTTC. It translates to CALRTRQGSRGYTF.

J is TRBJ1-6 and V is TRBV2, with 7 bases matching TRBD1. CDR1 SNHLY and CDR2 FYNNEI come from the germline V gene. The CDR3 is 15 amino acids. V lost 4 bases and J lost 9; bases outside the gene matches: 9. This CDR3 reads CASSVTGSSLSPLHF. The CDR3 region has the DNA TGTGCCAGCAGTGTGACAGGGAGCAGCCTTTCACCCCTCCACTTT. Drawing the rest from reference TRBV2 and TRBJ1-6, the complete variable domain is EPEVTQTPSHQVTQMGQEVILRCVPISNHLYFYWYRQILGQKVEFLVSFYNNEISEKSEIFDDQFSVERPDGSNFTLKIRSTKLEDSAMYFCASSVTGSSLSPLHFGNGTRLTVT.

This clonotype was counted at least ten times. The CDR3 DNA follows: TGTGCCAGCAGTTCCCAGCGGGGCCTAAACGGGGATGAGCAGTTCTTC. It yields the protein CASSSQRGLNGDEQFF. The chain is built from TRBV6-2 or TRBV6-3 and TRBJ2-1, with 7 bases lining up with TRBD2. CDR3 length: 16 residues. The ends lost 4 bases at V and 8 bases at J; junction bases unmatched: 14. Germline CDR1 MNHEY, CDR2 SVGEGT.

This clonotype was recorded many times. This rearrangement joins TRBV7-2 to TRBJ2-1; 7 positions match TRBD2. CDR1 and CDR2 from the germline V gene are SGHTA and FQGNSA. V lost 3 bases to trimming and J lost 5 bases; unmatched junction nucleotides: 1. The CDR3 consists of 13 residues. The CDR3 here is CASSFSGDNEQFF. For the CDR3, the DNA is TGTGCCAGCAGCTTCAGCGGGGACAATGAGCAGTTCTTC. Filled out from reference TRBV7-2 and TRBJ2-1, the complete variable domain reads GAGVSQSPSNKVTEKGKDVELRCDPISGHTALYWYRQSLGQGLEFLIYFQGNSAPDKSGLPSDRFSAERTGGSVSTLTIQRTQQEDSAVYLCASSFSGDNEQFFGPGTRLTVL.

This chain joins TRBV27 and TRBJ2-7; D remains ambiguous. Germline lookup yields CDR1 MNHEY and CDR2 SMNVEV (reference sequence). The CDR3 runs 13 residues. Trimming stripped 1 base from V and 5 bases from J, with 9 bases between. The CDR3 bases are TGTGCCAGCAGTTTATGGTGGATGAACGAGCAGTACTTC. As protein: CASSLWWMNEQYF.

There are many counts of this clonotype. The V call is TRBV7-2, the J call TRBJ2-7, with 8 bases that match TRBD1. V dropped 2 bases and J dropped 6; count of bases not matched to a gene: 12. This CDR3 contains 16 residues. Germline V gene data show CDR1 as SGHTA and CDR2 as FQGNSA. The CDR3 nucleotides read TGTGCCAGCAGCTTAACGGTTGGACAGGGAACGGCCGAGCAGTACTTC. It encodes CASSLTVGQGTAEQYF.

This clonotype was recorded at least ten times. The V and J genes are TRBV7-3 and TRBJ2-2; D is unclear. This CDR3 spans 17 amino acids. Germline CDR1 reads SGHTA; CDR2 reads FQGTGA. The V end was cut by 2 bases, the J end by 1 base, with 14 bases between. Written as DNA, the CDR3 is TGTGCCAGCAGCTTAGATGGGGTCTCTTTGAACACCGGGGAGCTGTTTTTT. This encodes CASSLDGVSLNTGELFF.

The J gene is TRBJ2-7, the V gene TRBV5-1; no clear D gene. The CDR3 extends over 12 amino acids. In germline, CDR1 is SGHRS, CDR2 YFSETQ. The ends were cut back, 0 bases at V and 2 bases at J, with 3 bases in the middle. CDR3 in DNA: TGCGCCAGCAGCTTGGACACCTACGAGCAGTACTTC. Residues: CASSLDTYEQYF.

CDR3 region: CASSFGQGDLETQYF. The CDR3 coding sequence is TGTGCCAGCAGCTTCGGACAGGGCGATTTGGAGACCCAGTACTTC. V usage is TRBV2 and J usage is TRBJ2-5; the match to TRBD1 covers 8 bases. V trimming: 6 bases; J trimming: 5 bases; junction bases outside the gene matches: 11. This CDR3 region has 15 residues. Germline loops: CDR1 SNHLY, CDR2 FYNNEI. Together with reference TRBV2 and TRBJ2-5, the CDR3 gives the full variable domain: EPEVTQTPSHQVTQMGQEVILRCVPISNHLYFYWYRQILGQKVEFLVSFYNNEISEKSEIFDDQFSVERPDGSNFTLKIRSTKLEDSAMYFCASSFGQGDLETQYFGPGTRLLVL.

The rearrangement uses TRBV20-1 and TRBJ2-3; a weak D match, TRBD1 (5 bases). The germline V and J ends were trimmed by 3 bases and 6 bases, with 13 bases remaining between them. The CDR3 runs to 13 residues. Germline assignment: CDR1 DFQATT and CDR2 SNEGSKA (reference sequence). CDR3 sequence reads: CSARSGFMDTQYF. CDR3 nucleotides: TGCAGTGCTAGGTCAGGGTTCATGGATACGCAGTATTTT.

Of note for this clonotype: Compared with germline, one end of the junction differs, possibly owing to a read error. The rearrangement joins TRBV3-1 to TRBJ1-3; D is undetermined. Looked up from germline, CDR1 is LGHDT and CDR2 is YNNKEL (reference sequence). The CDR3 consists of 17 residues. CDR3 nucleotide sequence: TGTGCCAGCAGCCAAGATATCGCAGGCAGTCCTGGGAACACCATATATTTT. Translation gives CASSQDIAGSPGNTIYF.

This clonotype was observed at least ten times. The chain carries TRBV7-2 and TRBJ2-3, with 10 bases aligning to TRBD2. This CDR3 comprises 15 residues. Losses at the gene ends were 5 bases for V and 4 bases for J; bases not matched to a gene: 6. The germline V gene has CDR1 SGHTA and CDR2 FQGNSA. In DNA form, the CDR3 reads TGTGCCAGCAGCCCTAGCGGGAGTTGGGCAGATACGCAGTATTTT. This sequence encodes CASSPSGSWADTQYF.